These 21 T cell receptor beta chains were sequenced from one sample in a study of blood T cell repertoires in COVID-19. Using immunoSEQ multiplex PCR, the repertoire was profiled, and TCRdb retains in-frame clones only, with some absent. The profile shows more than 300,000 clones, roughly 91% of them singletons. Material for sequencing was PBMCs or T cells enriched from blood (not recorded which). These receptors were taken from a woman between 18 and 29 years old who had recovered from COVID-19.

This chain connects TRBV4-2 to TRBJ2-3; the match to TRBD2 covers 11 bases. CDR3 length: 20 amino acids. Germline V CDR1 and CDR2: LGHNA, YNFKEQ. The V and J ends lost 2 bases and 8 bases, in that order; junction bases with no gene match: 21. The CDR3 sequence: CASSQRQVAGGLASTVTQYF. CDR3 in DNA: TGTGCCAGCAGCCAAAGGCAGGTAGCGGGGGGGCTCGCTTCTACTGTTACGCAGTATTTT.

The chain recombines TRBV12-3 or TRBV12-4 with TRBJ1-2; tentative D call: TRBD1 (5 bases). The V end was cut by 4 bases, the J end by 4 bases, with 10 bases between. There are 13 residues in the CDR3. The CDR3 sequence: CASSSKTVYGYTF. As DNA, the CDR3 is TGTGCCAGCAGTTCCAAGACAGTCTATGGCTACACCTTC.

The genes are TRBV9 and TRBJ1-1; 8 bases agree with TRBD1. With 4 bases clipped from V and 3 bases from J, the junction kept 5 bases outside the gene matches. Germline V gene data show CDR1 as SGDLS and CDR2 as YYNGEE. This CDR3 spans 14 amino acids. CDR3 nucleotide sequence: TGTGCCAGCAGCCCGACAGGGGTGGACACTGAAGCTTTCTTT. Its translation is CASSPTGVDTEAFF.

This clone was seen a few times. The V gene is TRBV21-1, the J gene TRBJ1-4. TRBV21-1 is a pseudogene locus. The CDR3 has 15 residues. The CDR3 nucleotides are TGTGCCAGCAGCACCCCGGGACTCCCGAAGGCAAAACTGTTTTTT. Its translation is CASSTPGLPKAKLFF.

This chain connects TRBV7-8 to TRBJ2-3, with TRBD1 matching over 10 bases. This CDR3 region has 15 residues. The trim removed 5 bases at V and 5 bases at J, leaving 7 bases unmatched. The germline V gene has CDR1 SGHVS and CDR2 FQNEAQ. CDR3 sequence (DNA): TGTGCCAGCAGCCCCAGACAGGGGGCTGGAGATACGCAGTATTTT. Translation gives CASSPRQGAGDTQYF.

The rearrangement links TRBV5-4 to TRBJ1-2; 8 bases fit TRBD1. Germline V gene data show CDR1 as SGHNT and CDR2 as YYREEE (reference sequence). V was clipped by 0 bases and J by 4 bases; unmatched bases: 2. The CDR3 is 14 amino acids. DNA for the CDR3: TGTGCCAGCAGCTTGGGAACAGGGGGCTATGGCTACACCTTC. Translation: CASSLGTGGYGYTF.

The chain carries TRBV30 and TRBJ1-2; tentative D call: TRBD1 (5 bases). There are 11 residues in the CDR3. The germline V gene has CDR1 GTSNPN and CDR2 SVGIG (reference sequence). Trimming removed 7 bases from V and 7 bases from J, with 13 bases in between. This CDR3 reads CASGIGRGYTF. The CDR3 DNA follows: TGTGCCTCAGGGATCGGACGTGGCTACACCTTC.

The chain couples TRBV5-1 to TRBJ1-6; TRBD1 is a possible D gene (5 bases). Per germline, CDR1 SGHRS and CDR2 YFSETQ. This CDR3 has 19 residues. V was cut by 0 bases and J by 4 bases, with 20 bases left in between. CDR3 amino acids: CASSLAPRGGGGYNSPLHF. The CDR3 region has the DNA TGCGCCAGCAGCTTGGCCCCGCGAGGCGGGGGGGGTTATAATTCACCCCTCCACTTT.

CDR3 in amino acids: CAWSVAQGYQPQHF. CDR3 nucleotide sequence: TGTGCCTGGAGTGTAGCGCAGGGGTACCAGCCCCAGCATTTT. The chain couples TRBV30 to TRBJ1-5, with D possibly matching TRBD1 (6 bases). The V and J ends lost 0 bases and 7 bases respectively, with 13 bases between them. The CDR3 runs to 14 residues. Germline CDR1 reads GTSNPN; CDR2 reads SVGIG (reference sequence).

V gene TRBV7-2 combines with J gene TRBJ1-3, with a tentative D call TRBD1 (6 bases). Germline V gene data show CDR1 as SGHTA and CDR2 as FQGNSA. The CDR3 length is 15 residues. Deletions cut 3 bases from V and 0 bases from J, with 9 bases between. In DNA, the CDR3 is TGTGCCAGCAGCTTTAGGGGGAGCTCTGGAAACACCATATATTTT. Protein product: CASSFRGSSGNTIYF.

The V call is TRBV5-5, the J call TRBJ1-2; D gene uncertain. In germline, CDR1 is SGHKS, CDR2 YYEKEE (reference sequence). V gave up 5 bases and J gave up 4 bases, with 12 bases separating them. The CDR3 loop spans 13 amino acids. The CDR3 DNA reads TGTGCCAGCAGGAAGACGGGTACCTATGGCTACACCTTC. Amino acids: CASRKTGTYGYTF.

J is TRBJ1-1 and V is TRBV13, with D uncertain. The CDR3 sequence is 13 residues long. Trimming shortened V by 1 base and J by 4 bases, and 7 bases separated the two germline ends. Germline CDR1 reads PRHDT; CDR2 reads FYEKMQ (reference sequence). The chain's CDR3 is CASSLVSRTEAFF. Here the CDR3 DNA reads TGTGCCAGCAGCTTAGTCAGTCGCACTGAAGCTTTCTTT.

The CDR3 sequence is CASSFDPYGQSSYEQYF. The CDR3, as DNA: TGTGCCAGCAGCTTCGACCCATACGGACAGTCCTCCTACGAGCAGTACTTC. The chain joins TRBV11-2 to TRBJ2-7, with a tentative D call TRBD1 (6 bases). Germline CDR1 reads SGHAT; CDR2 reads FQNNGV. The V end was cut by 3 bases, the J end by 0 bases, with 18 bases between. The CDR3 loop spans 17 amino acids.

This chain connects TRBV24-1 to TRBJ1-2, with D possibly matching TRBD1 (5 bases). The V gene's germline CDR1 is KGHDR and CDR2 SFDVKD. Trimming shortened V by 6 bases and J by 4 bases, and 14 bases separated the two germline ends. This CDR3 region has 14 residues. This CDR3 reads CATSKGQGGYGYTF. CDR3 sequence (DNA): TGTGCCACCAGTAAAGGTCAGGGAGGCTATGGCTACACCTTC.

The V call is TRBV5-1, the J call TRBJ1-4; 7 nucleotides line up with TRBD1. Per germline, CDR1 SGHRS and CDR2 YFSETQ. With 4 bases clipped from V and 7 bases from J, the junction kept 7 bases outside the gene matches. The CDR3 extends over 14 amino acids. The CDR3 loop is CASSPRPGGEKLFF. In nucleotides, the CDR3 is TGCGCCAGCAGCCCCCGGCCAGGGGGTGAAAAACTGTTTTTT.

This clone appeared a few times. The chain links TRBV2 to TRBJ2-3; TRBD2 is a possible D gene (5 bases). This CDR3 is built from 15 residues. The germline V and J ends were trimmed by 2 bases and 0 bases, with 9 bases remaining between them. The germline V gene has CDR1 SNHLY and CDR2 FYNNEI. The CDR3 DNA is TGTGCCAGCAGTGAAAGGCGGACTAGCACAGATACGCAGTATTTT. Protein sequence: CASSERRTSTDTQYF.

Notes on this clone: The junction does not match germline at one end; this may be a read error. This chain joins TRBV11-2 and TRBJ1-6; D is undetermined. From germline, CDR1 is SGHAT and CDR2 FQNNGV. This CDR3 is 14 amino acids long. The CDR3 bases are TGTGCCAGCAGCTTAGGGAGGAGTTATTCTCCCCTCCACTTT. This codes for CASSLGRSYSPLHF.

The chain recombines TRBV29-1 with TRBJ2-3; possible D gene TRBD2, 6 bases. The CDR3 totals 14 residues. Looked up from germline, CDR1 is SQVTM and CDR2 is ANQGSEA. V gave up 5 bases and J gave up 2 bases, with 14 bases separating them. The DNA for the CDR3 is TGCAGCGTTTCTACTAGCTGGGTCACAGATACGCAGTATTTT. Translating gives CSVSTSWVTDTQYF.

The chain combines TRBV9 with TRBJ2-1; 7 positions match TRBD2. The CDR3 has 14 amino acids. Trimming at V came to 4 bases and at J to 4 bases, leaving 5 bases not matched to a gene. Per the germline V gene, CDR1 is SGDLS and CDR2 is YYNGEE. The CDR3 bases are TGTGCCAGCAGCCCCCGGGACTATTACAATGAGCAGTTCTTC. It encodes CASSPRDYYNEQFF.

The chain combines TRBV2 with TRBJ1-5; possibly TRBD1 for D (5 bases). CDR1 SNHLY and CDR2 FYNNEI come from the germline V gene. The V end lost 3 bases, the J end lost 1 base, and 16 bases lay between the germline ends. The CDR3 extends over 17 amino acids. DNA of the CDR3: TGTGCCAGCAGTGATCGGGCAGGGATTATGAGCAATCAGCCCCAGCATTTT. This translates into CASSDRAGIMSNQPQHF.

The genes are TRBV3-1 (or the pseudogene TRBV3-2) and TRBJ1-6, with 10 positions matching TRBD1. V gave up 6 bases and J gave up 9 bases; unmatched junction bases: 5. In germline, CDR1 is LGHDT, CDR2 YNNKEL (reference sequence). The CDR3 contains 14 residues. The CDR3 DNA reads TGTGCCAGCAGTGGACAGGGGGTTGGTTCACCCCTCCACTTT. Translated: CASSGQGVGSPLHF.